This passage covers 10 T cell receptor beta chains from one sample sequenced in a study of technical replicates of blood from a handful of donors. TCRdb keeps only in-frame clones here, not all; method: immunoSEQ multiplex PCR. Of about 97,000 clones detected, about 95% appear once; the ten largest clones hold about 0.3%. Sequencing was carried out using T cells isolated from PBMCs. The receptors were gathered from a human donor in good health.

The genes are TRBV6-5 and TRBJ1-1, with TRBD1 as a possible D gene (5 bases). The germline V gene has CDR1 MNHEY and CDR2 SVGAGI. The CDR3 extends over 14 amino acids. Trimming shortened V by 4 bases and J by 3 bases, and 12 bases separated the two germline ends. CDR3 in amino acids: CASSSRVWDTEAFF. The CDR3 bases are TGTGCCAGCAGTTCCAGGGTCTGGGACACTGAAGCTTTCTTT.

The rearrangement joins TRBV7-9 to TRBJ1-2; weak D call: TRBD1 (6 bases). Germline values: CDR1 SEHNR, CDR2 FQNEAQ (reference sequence). This CDR3 spans 12 amino acids. The V end was cut by 7 bases, the J end by 8 bases, with 14 bases between. The CDR3 spells CASTKGELGYTF. CDR3 nucleotide sequence: TGTGCCAGCACTAAGGGGGAGCTCGGCTACACCTTC.

The chain links TRBV5-4 to TRBJ2-7, with no clear D. This CDR3 is built from 14 residues. Germline assignment: CDR1 SGHNT and CDR2 YYREEE (reference sequence). The germline V and J ends were trimmed by 2 bases and 3 bases, with 12 bases remaining between them. The CDR3 is CASSFPGARYEQYF. The CDR3 DNA is TGTGCCAGCAGCTTTCCCGGAGCACGCTACGAGCAGTACTTC.

The V and J genes are TRBV14 and TRBJ2-1; 8 nucleotides align to TRBD2. J gave up 7 bases and V 1 base, and 12 bases lay outside the gene matches. The CDR3 consists of 17 residues. The germline V gene has CDR1 SGHDN and CDR2 FVKESK. The CDR3 DNA is TGTGCCAGCAGCCAAGGCCCTTCGGAGCGGGAGTATAATGAGCAGTTCTTC. Translating gives CASSQGPSEREYNEQFF.

CDR3 sequence: CASSPQGGYGYTF. Written as DNA, the CDR3 is TGTGCCAGCAGTCCCCAGGGAGGGTATGGCTACACCTTC. V and J are TRBV6-1 and TRBJ1-2; TRBD1 is a possible D gene (5 bases). The CDR3 length is 13 residues. With 5 bases removed from V and 5 bases from J, the gap between germline ends came to 12 bases. Per the germline V gene, CDR1 is MNHNS and CDR2 is SASEGT.

This clone was seen just once. This chain joins TRBV15 and TRBJ2-1, with 12 bases fitting TRBD2. CDR3 length: 16 residues. The germline CDR1 and CDR2 sequences are LNHNV and YYDKDF (reference sequence). V lost 1 base and J lost 7; bases outside the gene matches: 5. The CDR3 is CATSRVLAGGWNEQFF. The CDR3, as DNA: TGTGCCACCAGCAGAGTACTAGCGGGAGGTTGGAATGAGCAGTTCTTC.

This chain connects TRBV19 to TRBJ1-1; maybe TRBD1 (6 bases). Between the trimmed V and J ends, which lost 3 bases and 2 bases, there was a span of 16 bases. This CDR3 has 16 residues. Germline V lookup: CDR1 LNHDA, CDR2 SQIVND (reference sequence). CDR3 sequence: CASSMEAGVPNTEAFF. In DNA form, the CDR3 reads TGTGCCAGTAGTATGGAGGCAGGGGTGCCAAACACTGAAGCTTTCTTT.

The V and J genes are TRBV18 and TRBJ2-7; D may be TRBD1 (6 bases). The germline V gene has CDR1 KGHSH and CDR2 LQKENI. V was pared by 5 bases and J by 0 bases, with 11 bases between. The CDR3 contains 14 residues. CDR3 amino acids: CASSSRDNSYEQYF. In nucleotides, the CDR3 is TGTGCCAGCTCATCTCGGGACAACTCCTACGAGCAGTACTTC.

The chain uses TRBV18 and TRBJ1-1, with a weak D call TRBD1 (6 bases). The V gene's germline CDR1 is KGHSH and CDR2 LQKENI. This CDR3 region has 15 residues. V shed 4 bases and J shed 1 base, with 13 bases lying between them. Written as DNA, the CDR3 is TGTGCCAGCTCACTAATGACAGGAGGGAACACTGAAGCTTTCTTT. It codes for CASSLMTGGNTEAFF.

The V and J genes are TRBV14 and TRBJ2-2, with D uncertain. This CDR3 spans 13 amino acids. Per the germline V gene, CDR1 is SGHDN and CDR2 is FVKESK. V was pared by 1 base and J by 10 bases, with 10 bases between. The CDR3 DNA reads as TGTGCCAGCAGCCAAGGGGCAGGCCTGGAGCTGTTTTTT. It specifies CASSQGAGLELFF.